This T cell receptor beta chain was obtained from a study of blood T cell repertoires in COVID-19 (TCRdb year 2020). General notes on the study: The collaborator samples originated in the United States, Italy and Spain and spanned the acute and convalescent phases of COVID-19. The prospective study material was composed of cDNA or gDNA derived from T cells, B-cell-depleted T cells, or PBMCs. The dataset comprised deeply sampled blood TCRbeta repertoires from subjects exposed to, actively infected with, or recovered from COVID-19. The repertoires were made available in a free public database intended to serve as a resource for research on the immune response to SARS-CoV-2. Samples were obtained from the ongoing ImmuneRACE study (first 160 participants) and from over a thousand subjects provided by 6 global collaborators. Nearly every sample came with metadata listing a de-identified subject ID, COVID-19 status, age in years and sex. Where available, HLA class I and class II types were taken from metadata supplied by the sample provider and were not determined by assay-based typing.

The immunoSEQ Assay, a bias-controlled multiplex PCR, was used to amplify TCRbeta CDR3 regions from genomic DNA. Regarding the original processing steps: Within the assay, amplification of reference gene primers was used to estimate how many nucleated cells each sample contained. To quantify the absolute abundance of each unique TCRbeta CDR3 rearrangement, sequence reads were collapsed and filtered. For each sample, productive Simpson clonality was calculated by taking the square root of Simpson's diversity index across productive rearrangements. TCRdb stores this immuneACCESS table with in-frame sequences only. Part of the clones is absent; in the studies checked, under half of the shortfall reflects unresolved V genes, and no reason is known for the rest. V and J calls plus clone size are reproduced from that table; the DNA served to infer D and trimming. The sample includes roughly 200,000 clones, with roughly 80% observed a single time. 11% of the sample belongs to the ten largest clones.

Results and caveats for the whole study, not just this receptor: The amount of clinical and demographic metadata varied by source and participant and was provided uncurated.

Relative to germline, V is 4 bases shorter and J is 7 bases shorter, with 18 bases between their ends. The cysteine opens and the phenylalanine closes a CDR3 of 15 amino acids. Only CDR3 DNA remains: 45 bases, in frame from the first base. CDR1 and CDR2, looked up from the germline V gene, are SGDLS and YYNGEE. As for this clone: Its antigen remains unidentified. Nothing much larger sits one base from this clone, and base qualities are not available.

At one collaborating source in Seattle, patients were enrolled during active infection and were followed longitudinally through the course of disease. Whole blood was collected in K2EDTA tubes by collaborating institutions according to the institutions' own protocols. For TCRbeta analysis, collaborators shipped samples as frozen whole blood, isolated PBMCs, or DNA extracted from either of those sample types. The sequence was collected from a woman aged 40 to 55 with COVID-19, enrolled during active disease. The V gene is TRBV9 and the J gene is TRBJ1-3; the D segment cannot be called with confidence. The material sequenced was peripheral blood. CDR3 region: CASSISGRRLNTIYF. The DNA sequence is TGTGCCAGCAGCATAAGCGGTCGAAGGTTGAACACCATATATTTT.